This entry describes one TCR beta chain. This specimen comes from a study of blood T cell repertoires in COVID-19. On the study more broadly: PBMCs, B-cell-depleted T cells, or T cells provided the cDNA or gDNA that made up the material.

Original handling: It was from reference gene primer amplification that nucleated cell counts were estimated. Method: immunoSEQ multiplex PCR; TCRdb's copy keeps in-frame clones and lacks some. V, J and clone size are those of that table, while D and trimming were read from the DNA. There are around 330,000 clones in the sample; roughly 88% occur only once, and approximately 1.6% lies in the top ten. Seattle cases were enrolled at active infection and followed longitudinally. This clonotype was obtained from a woman between 25 and 40 years old with COVID-19, enrolled during active disease. Sequencing input: peripheral blood.

The CDR3 sequence: CASSEEGGPNQPQHF. As DNA, the CDR3 is TGTGCCAGCAGTGAAGAAGGGGGTCCCAATCAGCCCCAGCATTTT. The chain joins TRBV6-1 to TRBJ1-5; perhaps TRBD1 as D (6 bases). CDR3 length: 15 residues. Trimming pared 1 base from V and 3 bases from J, leaving 10 bases between. CDR1 is MNHNS and CDR2 is SASEGT in the germline V gene.